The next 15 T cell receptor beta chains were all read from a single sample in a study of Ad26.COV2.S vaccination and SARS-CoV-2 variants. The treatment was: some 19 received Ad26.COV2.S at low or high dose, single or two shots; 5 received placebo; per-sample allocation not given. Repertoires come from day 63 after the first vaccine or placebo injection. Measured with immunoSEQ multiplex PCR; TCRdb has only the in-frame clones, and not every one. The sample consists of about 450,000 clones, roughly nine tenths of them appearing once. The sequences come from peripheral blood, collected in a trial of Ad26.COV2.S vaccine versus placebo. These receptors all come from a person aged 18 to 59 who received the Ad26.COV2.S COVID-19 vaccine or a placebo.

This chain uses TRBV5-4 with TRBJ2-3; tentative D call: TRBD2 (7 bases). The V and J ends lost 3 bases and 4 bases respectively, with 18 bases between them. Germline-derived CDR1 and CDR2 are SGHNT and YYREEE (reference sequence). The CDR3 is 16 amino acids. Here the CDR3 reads CASSSARGGTADTQYF. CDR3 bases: TGTGCCAGCAGCTCGGCTAGGGGGGGGACCGCAGATACGCAGTATTTT.

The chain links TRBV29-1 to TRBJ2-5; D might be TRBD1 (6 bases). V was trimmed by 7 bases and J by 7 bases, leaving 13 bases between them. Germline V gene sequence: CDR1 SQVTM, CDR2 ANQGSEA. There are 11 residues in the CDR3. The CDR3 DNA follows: TGCAGCGCGTACAGGGCGGGGACCCAGTACTTC. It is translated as CSAYRAGTQYF.

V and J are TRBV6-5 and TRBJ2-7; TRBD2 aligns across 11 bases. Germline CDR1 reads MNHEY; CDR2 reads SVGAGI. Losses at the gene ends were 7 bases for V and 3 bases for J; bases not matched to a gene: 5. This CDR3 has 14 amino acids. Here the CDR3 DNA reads TGTGCCAGCACCCTAGCGGGGGGCCACTACGAGCAGTACTTC. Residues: CASTLAGGHYEQYF.

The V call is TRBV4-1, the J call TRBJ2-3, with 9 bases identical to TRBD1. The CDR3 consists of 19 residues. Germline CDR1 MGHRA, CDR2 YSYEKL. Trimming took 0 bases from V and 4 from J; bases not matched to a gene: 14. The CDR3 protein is CASSQEGPGTGWEADTQYF. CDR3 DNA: TGCGCCAGCAGCCAAGAGGGTCCCGGGACAGGGTGGGAGGCAGATACGCAGTATTTT.

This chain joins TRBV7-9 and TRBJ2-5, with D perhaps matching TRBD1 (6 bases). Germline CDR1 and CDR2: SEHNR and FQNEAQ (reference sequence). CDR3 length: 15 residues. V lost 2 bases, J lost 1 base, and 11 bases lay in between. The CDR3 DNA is TGTGCCAGCAGCTTATTACAGGGCTTCCAAGAGACCCAGTACTTC. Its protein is CASSLLQGFQETQYF.

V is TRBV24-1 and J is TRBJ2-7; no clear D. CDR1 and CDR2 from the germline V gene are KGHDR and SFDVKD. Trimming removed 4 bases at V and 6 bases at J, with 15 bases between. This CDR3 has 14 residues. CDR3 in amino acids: CATSEGSGVGEQYF. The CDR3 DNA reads TGTGCCACCAGTGAGGGGTCTGGGGTGGGCGAGCAGTACTTC.

The CDR3 DNA reads as TGTGCCATCAGTGAGTCAGGGACAGGGGGTGTGGGGAGAGAAACCGGGGAGCTGTTTTTT. Protein: CAISESGTGGVGRETGELFF. The chain couples TRBV10-3 to TRBJ2-2, with 11 bases identical to TRBD1. J was trimmed by 5 bases and V by 0 bases; bases with no gene match: 14. The germline gives CDR1 ENHRY, CDR2 SYGVKD. The CDR3 length is 20 residues.

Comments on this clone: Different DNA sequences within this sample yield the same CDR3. The CDR3 region has the DNA TGTGCCAGCAGCCTTCGACAGGGCAATCAGCCCCAGCATTTT. It yields the protein CASSLRQGNQPQHF. V and J are TRBV7-2 and TRBJ1-5; possible D gene TRBD1, 6 bases. From germline, CDR1 is SGHTA and CDR2 FQGNSA. Deletions cut 5 bases from V and 2 bases from J, with 10 bases between. CDR3 size: 14 residues.

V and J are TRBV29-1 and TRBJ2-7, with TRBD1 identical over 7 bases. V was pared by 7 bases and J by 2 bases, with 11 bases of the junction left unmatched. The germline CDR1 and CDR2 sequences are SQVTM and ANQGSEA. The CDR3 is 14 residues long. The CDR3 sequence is CSASTGTETYEQYF. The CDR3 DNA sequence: TGCAGCGCCTCAACCGGGACAGAAACCTACGAGCAGTACTTC.

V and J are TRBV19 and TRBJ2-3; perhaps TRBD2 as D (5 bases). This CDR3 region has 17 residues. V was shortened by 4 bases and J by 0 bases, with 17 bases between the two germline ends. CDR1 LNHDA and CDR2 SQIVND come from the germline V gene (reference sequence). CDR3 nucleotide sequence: TGTGCCAGTAGTAACCCCCGATGGAGCGGAAGCACAGATACGCAGTATTTT. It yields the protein CASSNPRWSGSTDTQYF.

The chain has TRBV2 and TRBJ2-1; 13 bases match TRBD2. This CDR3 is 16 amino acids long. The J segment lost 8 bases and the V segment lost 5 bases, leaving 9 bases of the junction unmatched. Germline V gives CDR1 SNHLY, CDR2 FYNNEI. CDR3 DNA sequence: TGTGCCAGCAGTCATGGACTAGCGGGAGATCGAGATGAGCAGTTCTTC. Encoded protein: CASSHGLAGDRDEQFF.

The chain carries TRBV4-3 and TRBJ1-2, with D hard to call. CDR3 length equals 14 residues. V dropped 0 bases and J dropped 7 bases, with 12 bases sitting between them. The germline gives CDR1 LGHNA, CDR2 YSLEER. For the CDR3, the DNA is TGCGCCAGCAGCCAAGAGGCGTCCACCTCTGGCTACACCTTC. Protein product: CASSQEASTSGYTF.

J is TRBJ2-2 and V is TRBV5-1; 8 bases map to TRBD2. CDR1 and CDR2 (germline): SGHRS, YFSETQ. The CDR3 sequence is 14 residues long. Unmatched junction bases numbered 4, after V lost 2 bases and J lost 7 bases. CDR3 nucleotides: TGCGCCAGCAGCTTTACAGCGGGGGACGGGGAGCTGTTTTTT. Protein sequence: CASSFTAGDGELFF.

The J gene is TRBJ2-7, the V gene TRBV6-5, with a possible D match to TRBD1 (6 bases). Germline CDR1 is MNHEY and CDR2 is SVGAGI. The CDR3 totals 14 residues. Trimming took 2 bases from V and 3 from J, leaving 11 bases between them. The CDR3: CASSYTGTNYEQYF. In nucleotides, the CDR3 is TGTGCCAGCAGTTACACCGGGACAAACTACGAGCAGTACTTC.

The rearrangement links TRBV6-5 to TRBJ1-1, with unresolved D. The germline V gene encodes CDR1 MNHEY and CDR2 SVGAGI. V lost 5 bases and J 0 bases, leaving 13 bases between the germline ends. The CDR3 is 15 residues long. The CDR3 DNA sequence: TGTGCCAGCAGTACCGCCCGGCTGGTGAACACTGAAGCTTTCTTT. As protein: CASSTARLVNTEAFF.